The clone carrying this T cell receptor beta chain showed up many times. Antigen: not known. The CDR3 loop spans 15 amino acids. Germline V gives CDR1 SGHVS, CDR2 FNYEAQ. V was shortened by 3 bases and J by 0 bases, with 11 bases between the two germline ends. TCRdb processed the 5' RACE reads anew with MiXCR; each CDR3 protein has one entry. The table has some 710,000 distinct CDR3 sequences, 5.5% to 6.5% seen once. This sample was taken from a study of identical twins. Study-wide results and limits: Among beta out-of-frame sequences, excess sharing between twins appeared weaker. These conclusions were based on statistical analysis (cross-sectional, not following the same donors).

The chain carries TRBV7-6 and TRBJ2-5; D possibly matches TRBD1 or TRBD2 (5 bases each). The specimen was naive T cells sorted from blood. The TCR sequence derives from a man between 18 and 35 years old in good health. The CDR3 nucleotides are TGTGCCAGCAGCTTGGGACCCTTGTACCAAGAGACCCAGTACTTC. Translated: CASSLGPLYQETQYF.